This TCR beta chain was captured by sequencing in a study of cytomegalovirus exposure and HLA in healthy donors (TCRdb year 2017). At the level of the whole study: In an earlier analysis of 587 of the donors, about 270 Gb of sequence data and about 110 million unique TCR beta sequences from about 190 million T cells were reported. Roughly 300 gigabases of sequencing data and approximately 84 million unique TCR sequences were included in an early release covering 500 to 750 HLA-typed donors. Of the 350 to 450 genotyped donors, less than 90% were placed in the genetic ancestry cluster associated with self-reported Caucasian donors. The study was designed to test whether signatures of past pathogen exposure could be identified by cataloging public T cell receptors. The study profiled the T cell repertoires of 500 to 800 subjects by immunosequencing and related them to cytomegalovirus serostatus. Besides the first cohort of 666 subjects, a separate validation cohort made up of over 100 different subjects was used. High-throughput TCR immunosequencing, statistical association of individual TCRs with disease status, and machine learning were combined to predict cytomegalovirus infection status. To study patterns of TCR occurrence, a later analysis re-analyzed previously published TCR beta repertoires from 700 or so donors and added high-resolution HLA genotyping. Rather than using new phenotypic data, the later analysis identified candidate immune exposures from TCR beta sequences and from how often those sequences occurred across donors. An earlier analysis of several hundred of the donors used high-throughput TCR beta sequencing to judge whether each TCR beta V gene segment behaved as functional or pseudogenic. Alongside the repertoire data, information on donor age, sex, ethnicity and CMV serostatus was compiled. A later genetic analysis used genome-wide SNP genotypes for about 55% of the 666 donors, treating that subset as a discovery cohort. Every repertoire in the discovery cohort had been generated on one and the same sequencing platform. Class I and class II HLA loci were covered by the typing at four-digit resolution. Typing coverage varied by locus: roughly 629-640 donors for A, B, C, DRB1 and DQB1; around 560 for DQA1; over 600 for DPA1; roughly 470 for DPB1. About five DR-DQ haplotypes were treated as single units for association and clustering because of strong linkage in the cohort. Among 350 to 400 genotyped donors of the cohort, an average of about 240,000 unique TCR beta nucleotide sequences were sequenced per donor, about a sixth of them non-productive.

Overall study outcomes, separate from this receptor: A further reported finding was that TCR beta sequences accurately predicted the HLA-A and HLA-B alleles for most subjects in the first cohort. In a later analysis, several top co-occurrence clusters were reported to appear linked to parvovirus B19, influenza, CMV and Epstein-Barr virus. A cluster of highly shared sequence variants was judged likely to represent a technical artifact of the sequencing pipeline. According to a later genetic analysis, donors in an Asian-associated ancestry cluster had fewer N-insertions in productive TCRs than the approximately 610-donor mean. In a later genetic analysis, a missense DCLRE1C variant was associated with V-gene and J-gene trimming of TCR beta chains, and the association was replicated in an independent cohort. Correlated functional status among segregating V segments might reflect linkage disequilibrium, but an unknown experimental factor could not be ruled out. The earlier analysis of approximately 540 of the donors excluded approximately 17 rarely observed V segments, including chromosome 9 orphons, because counts were too low. Presence/absence analyses assumed roughly uniform sequencing depth across donors, an assumption that may not hold. Assigning TCR associations to individual alleles was difficult when HLA alleles, especially DR and DQ, strongly co-occurred. In both the original and validation cohorts, the classifier was reported to diagnose cytomegalovirus status with high specificity and sensitivity. A total of around 150 TCR beta chains were listed by the study as associated with cytomegalovirus. Some IMGT-functional V segments, including TRBV6-2 and TRBV6-3, could not be distinguished by the 87-base-pair reads and were therefore excluded. Most TCR sequences were seen in very few donors, while some public TCRs were found in many individuals. In a later analysis, HLA-associated TCR beta chains were found to be more clonally expanded and to have lower generation probabilities than equally common non-associated chains. A later analysis found that TCR association rates varied across HLA loci, with DRB1 alleles showing the most associated TCRs and HLA-C alleles the fewest. A later analysis associated around 16,000 TCR beta sequences with specific HLA alleles at a false discovery rate of 0.05. The authors suggested that the approach could potentially be extended to other disease states and immunological phenotypes. In vitro tests confirmed that a few of the cytomegalovirus-associated TCR beta chains recognize cytomegalovirus antigens. An earlier analysis of approximately 530 of the donors showed that most TCR beta V segments appeared in productive rearrangements either about 87% or about 30% of the time, which broadly matched IMGT annotations. Only TCR beta chains were sequenced in this cohort, and the absence of alpha or paired-chain data limited detectable features. The only immune exposure information available for the cohort was CMV serostatus. Because HLA typing was unavailable for some donors at each locus, only the typed subset was used in association tests. A later analysis found that most CMV-associated TCR beta chains appeared HLA-restricted, with HLA associations seemingly driven largely by CMV exposure.

A remark on this clone: The antigen this receptor binds is unknown.

In total, 630 or so healthy bone marrow donors made up the cohort. At the time of sampling, all cohort members were nominally healthy, though unrecorded immune exposures were likely present. The donor was CMV seropositive and belonged to the group of 270 or so seropositive cohort members. A peripheral blood sample was collected from each donor, and TCR beta sequencing was performed on peripheral blood mononuclear cells. Genomic DNA was extracted from the blood cell samples with the Qiagen DNeasy Blood Extraction Kit. Here V drops 4 bases and J drops 4 bases, and the junction holds 4 bases not matched to any gene. The CDR3 starts with the cysteine, ends with the phenylalanine, and has 13 residues. Only the CDR3 region is kept as DNA, spanning 39 bases read in frame from base 1. Via the germline V gene, CDR1 is SGHTA and CDR2 FQGNSA. The library was produced with the immunoSEQ multiplex PCR assay. A mixture of 60 forward primers for TCR Vbeta segments and 13 reverse primers for TCR Jbeta segments was used in the multiplex PCR. The CDR3 region of rearranged TCR beta genes was amplified from genomic DNA with a multiplex PCR assay. On the Illumina HiSeq System, the amplified TCR beta libraries were sequenced as 87-base-pair reads. Processing in the source paper ran as follows. Across the 700 or so repertoires, a later analysis counted some 81 million unique TCR beta chains, around 10 million of which were shared by at least two donors. Raw reads were error-corrected and collapsed into unique sequences with a nearest-neighbor algorithm that merged closely related sequences to remove PCR and sequencing errors. To assign V, D and J gene segments, CDR3 sequences were aligned to IMGT reference sequences. For a sequence to be retained, at least a six-nucleotide match to both a V gene segment and a J gene segment was required. Rearrangements were called productive when the CDR3 lacked stop codons and stayed in frame with V and J; all others were non-productive. CDR3 was defined according to IMGT convention as the region running from the second conserved V-encoded cysteine to the conserved J-encoded phenylalanine. In an earlier analysis of around 540 of the donors, sequences lacking an unambiguous match to a single V gene segment were excluded. In an earlier analysis of some 590 of the donors, V segments were called functional above 56.7% productive rearrangements and were called segregating when the between-donor standard deviation exceeded 5%. A statistical classification framework was built to diagnose cytomegalovirus status from the catalog of TCR beta chain sequences. A later analysis assigned V and J genes by comparing TCR nucleotide sequences with IMGT/GENE-DB human TR gene sequences. Using the TCRdist pipeline, a later analysis assigned CDR3 sequences along with most-parsimonious VDJ recombination scenarios. A later analysis defined each TCR beta chain by its CDR3 amino acid sequence plus V-gene family, and excluded reads lacking a unique V-gene family. In a later analysis, several hundred highly shared, low-generation-probability nucleotide sequences were removed to address suspected cross-contamination and a sequencing artifact. In a later analysis, a clonal expansion index was calculated for each public chain from normalized within-repertoire ranks of inferred template counts. In a later analysis, generation probabilities were computed using a VDJ recombination model fitted to out-of-frame rearrangements, and the results were checked against IGoR. In a later analysis, TCR-TCR, TCR-HLA and TCR-CMV co-occurrence was scored with hypergeometric tests, and a repertoire-size bias correction was applied to TCR pairs. False discovery rates were estimated in a later analysis by permuting HLA or CMV assignments 20 times. In a later analysis, co-occurring TCRs were grouped with DBSCAN, and TCRdist sequence similarity was added when clustering was performed within HLA-allele-positive subsets. Repertoires with fewer than 30,000 or more than 120,000 public chains were left out of co-occurrence clustering, as were five repertoires with anomalous nucleotide sharing. The table was pulled from immuneACCESS by TCRdb, which kept in-frame rearrangements only. Such tables lose some clones; where checked, under half of the loss comes from unresolved V genes, and the rest has no known cause. D and trimming come from the DNA, and the V and J calls and clone size come from that table. This sample's table has entries for 200,000 to 250,000 clones. The biggest ten clones account for approximately 0.98% of the sample.

The clonotype originates from a woman aged 25 to 39 in good health and CMV-seropositive. The chain is assembled from TRBV7-2 and TRBJ2-7; TRBD1 aligns with 7 central bases. Sequenced sample: PBMCs. The CDR3 region: CASSSQGWYEQYF. The DNA sequence is TGTGCCAGCAGCTCACAGGGGTGGTACGAGCAGTACTTC.